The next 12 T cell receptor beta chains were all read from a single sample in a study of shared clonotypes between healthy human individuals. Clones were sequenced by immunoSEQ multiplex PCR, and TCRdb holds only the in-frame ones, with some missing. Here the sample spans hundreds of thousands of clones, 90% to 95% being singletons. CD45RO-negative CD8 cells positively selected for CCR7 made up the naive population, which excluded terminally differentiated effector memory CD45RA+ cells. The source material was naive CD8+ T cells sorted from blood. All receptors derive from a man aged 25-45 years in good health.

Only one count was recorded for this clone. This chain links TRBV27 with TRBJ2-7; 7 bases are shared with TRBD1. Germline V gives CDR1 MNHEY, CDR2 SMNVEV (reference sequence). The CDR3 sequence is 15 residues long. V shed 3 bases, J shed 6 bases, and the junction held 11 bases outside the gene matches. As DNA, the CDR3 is TGTGCCAGCAGTTTTCGGGACAGACGAACGGTCGAGCAGTACTTC. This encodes CASSFRDRRTVEQYF.

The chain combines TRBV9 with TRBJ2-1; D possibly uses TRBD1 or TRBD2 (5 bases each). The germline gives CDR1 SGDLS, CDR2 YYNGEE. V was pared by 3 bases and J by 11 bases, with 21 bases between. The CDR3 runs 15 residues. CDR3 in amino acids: CASSASRDQAYKQFF. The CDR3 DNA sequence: TGTGCCAGCAGCGCCTCCCGGGACCAGGCTTACAAGCAGTTCTTC.

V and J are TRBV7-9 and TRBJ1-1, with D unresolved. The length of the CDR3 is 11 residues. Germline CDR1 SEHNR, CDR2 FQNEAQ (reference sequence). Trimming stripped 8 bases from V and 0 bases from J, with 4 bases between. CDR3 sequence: CASYMNTEAFF. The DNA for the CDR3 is TGTGCCAGCTACATGAACACTGAAGCTTTCTTT.

CDR3 nucleotide sequence: TGTGCCAGCAGCTCCTCCCTGGGGAGCGGGATGTACGAGCAGTACTTC. Its protein product is CASSSSLGSGMYEQYF. V is TRBV7-6 and J is TRBJ2-7; 7 bases match TRBD2. V lost 4 bases to trimming and J lost 4 bases; unmatched junction nucleotides: 13. Germline V gene sequence: CDR1 SGHVS, CDR2 FNYEAQ. The CDR3 is made up of 16 amino acids.

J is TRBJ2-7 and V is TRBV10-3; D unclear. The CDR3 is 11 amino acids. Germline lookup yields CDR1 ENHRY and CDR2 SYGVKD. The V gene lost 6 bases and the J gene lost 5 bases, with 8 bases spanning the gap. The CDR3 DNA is TGTGCCATCAGCGAAAGTCACGAGCAGTACTTC. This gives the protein CAISESHEQYF.

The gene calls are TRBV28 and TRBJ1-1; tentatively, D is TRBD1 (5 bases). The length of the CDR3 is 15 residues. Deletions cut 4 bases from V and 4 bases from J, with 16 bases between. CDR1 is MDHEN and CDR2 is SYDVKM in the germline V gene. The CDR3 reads CASSYRRGRGTEAFF. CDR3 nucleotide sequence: TGTGCCAGCAGTTACCGAAGGGGACGGGGCACTGAAGCTTTCTTT.

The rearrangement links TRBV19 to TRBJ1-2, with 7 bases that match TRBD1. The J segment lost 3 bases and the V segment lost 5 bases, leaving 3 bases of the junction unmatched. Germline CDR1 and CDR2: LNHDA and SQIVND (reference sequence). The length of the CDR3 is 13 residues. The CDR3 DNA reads TGTGCCAGTAGTGTCGGGACAGACTATGGCTACACCTTC. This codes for CASSVGTDYGYTF.

DNA of the CDR3: TGTGCCAGCAGTTTAAATGGCTATGGCTACACCTTC. Translating gives CASSLNGYGYTF. This chain joins TRBV27 and TRBJ1-2; D is ambiguous. Germline V gene data show CDR1 as MNHEY and CDR2 as SMNVEV (reference sequence). Trimming pared 2 bases from V and 4 bases from J, leaving 5 bases between. This CDR3 contains 12 residues.

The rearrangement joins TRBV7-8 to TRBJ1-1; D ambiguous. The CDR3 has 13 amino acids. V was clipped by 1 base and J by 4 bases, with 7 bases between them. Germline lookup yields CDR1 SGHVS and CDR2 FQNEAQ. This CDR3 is CASSLGRVTEAFF. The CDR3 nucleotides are TGTGCCAGCAGCTTAGGTAGGGTCACTGAAGCTTTCTTT.

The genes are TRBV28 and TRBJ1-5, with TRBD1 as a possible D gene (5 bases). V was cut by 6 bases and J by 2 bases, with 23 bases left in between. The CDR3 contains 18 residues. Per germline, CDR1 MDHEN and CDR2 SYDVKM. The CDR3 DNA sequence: TGTGCCAGCAGGTCCGGGACCTCAGGCCCGATACGCAATCAGCCCCAGCATTTT. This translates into CASRSGTSGPIRNQPQHF.

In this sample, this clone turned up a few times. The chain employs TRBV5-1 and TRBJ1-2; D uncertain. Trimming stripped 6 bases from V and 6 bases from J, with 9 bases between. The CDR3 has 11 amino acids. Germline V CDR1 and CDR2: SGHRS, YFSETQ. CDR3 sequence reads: CASIRIHGYTF. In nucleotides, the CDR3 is TGCGCCAGCATCCGGATTCATGGCTACACCTTC.

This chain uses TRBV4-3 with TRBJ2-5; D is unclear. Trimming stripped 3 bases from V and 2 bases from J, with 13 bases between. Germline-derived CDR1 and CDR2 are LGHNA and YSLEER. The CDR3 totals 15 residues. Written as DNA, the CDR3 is TGCGCCAGCAGCCAGGGGAACGGGCCTCAAGAGACCCAGTACTTC. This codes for CASSQGNGPQETQYF.